Each of the 15 T cell receptor beta chains below was sequenced from the same sample in a study of T cell responses to AZD1222 COVID-19 vaccine. Sequenced by immunoSEQ multiplex PCR; TCRdb stores in-frame clones only, minus some. The sample has roughly 180,000 clones; around 94% are singletons. Material: peripheral blood, obtained on day 0 of AZD1222 vaccination. Receptor source: an adult in good health.

This chain joins TRBV5-1 and TRBJ2-7; TRBD1 matches at 7 bases. The CDR3 spans 14 residues. CDR1 is SGHRS and CDR2 is YFSETQ in the germline V gene. V trimming: 4 bases; J trimming: 4 bases; junction bases outside the gene matches: 8. CDR3 loop: CASSRPGQMYEQYF. For the CDR3, the DNA is TGCGCCAGCAGCCGGCCGGGACAGATGTACGAGCAGTACTTC.

The gene calls are TRBV2 and TRBJ1-5; 9 bases are a match to TRBD1. Germline V gene lookup returns CDR1 SNHLY and CDR2 FYNNEI. V shed 5 bases and J 11 bases; nucleotides not matched to a gene: 13. The CDR3 sequence is 15 residues long. CDR3 in amino acids: CASSSSRDRAGAQHF. The CDR3 DNA follows: TGTGCCAGCAGTTCGTCCCGGGACAGGGCTGGGGCCCAGCATTTT.

This sequence joins TRBV15 and TRBJ1-1; no clear D gene. Germline lookup yields CDR1 LNHNV and CDR2 YYDKDF (reference sequence). The CDR3 runs to 14 residues. Deletions cut 0 bases from V and 2 bases from J, with 7 bases between. This CDR3 is CATSRDLGNTEAFF. CDR3 DNA: TGTGCCACCAGCAGAGATCTAGGTAACACTGAAGCTTTCTTT. Looking up the rest from reference TRBV15 and TRBJ1-1 gives the full variable domain: DAMVIQNPRYQVTQFGKPVTLSCSQTLNHNVMYWYQQKSSQAPKLLFHYYDKDFNNEADTPDNFQSRRPNTSFCFLDIRSPGLGDTAMYLCATSRDLGNTEAFFGQGTRLTVV.

This sequence joins TRBV6-5 and TRBJ1-1, with 9 bases that match TRBD1. After removal of 5 bases from V and 4 bases from J, the junction contained 8 bases not matched to a gene. The CDR3 has 15 residues. Germline lookup yields CDR1 MNHEY and CDR2 SVGAGI. The CDR3 is CASSHPGQGITEAFF. The CDR3 coding sequence is TGTGCCAGCAGTCACCCGGGACAGGGTATCACTGAAGCTTTCTTT.

V and J are TRBV28 and TRBJ2-7; 13 bases agree with TRBD2. V lost 6 bases, J lost 10 bases, and 9 bases stayed unmatched. Germline CDR1 and CDR2: MDHEN and SYDVKM. The CDR3 length is 14 residues. CDR3: CASSPRLAGGPQYF. The CDR3 DNA sequence: TGTGCCAGCAGCCCTCGACTAGCGGGAGGCCCCCAGTACTTC.

A word on this clone: Other DNA variants within this sample encode the same CDR3. The chain uses TRBV30 and TRBJ1-3; D is undetermined. Germline CDR1 reads GTSNPN; CDR2 reads SVGIG (reference sequence). Trimming left V 3 bases short and J 4 bases short, with 4 bases between. The CDR3 sequence is 11 residues long. Here the CDR3 reads CAWSGGNTIYF. The CDR3 DNA follows: TGTGCCTGGAGCGGCGGAAACACCATATATTTT.

There are a few counts of this clone. V and J are TRBV18 and TRBJ1-2; tentative D call: TRBD1 (5 bases). The V gene's germline CDR1 is KGHSH and CDR2 LQKENI. V was clipped by 3 bases and J by 6 bases, with 17 bases between them. The CDR3 is made up of 15 amino acids. Here the CDR3 reads CASSPRPGETDGYTF. CDR3 nucleotide sequence: TGTGCCAGCTCACCTCGGCCCGGCGAGACAGATGGCTACACCTTC.

This sequence joins TRBV6-5 and TRBJ2-2; D might be TRBD1 (6 bases). This CDR3 region has 14 residues. With 6 bases removed from V and 1 base from J, the gap between germline ends came to 9 bases. Germline CDR1 is MNHEY and CDR2 is SVGAGI. The CDR3 protein is CASRLQGNTGELFF. The DNA for the CDR3 is TGTGCCAGCAGATTACAGGGGAACACCGGGGAGCTGTTTTTT.

The rearrangement links TRBV28 to TRBJ1-5, with D possibly being TRBD1 (5 bases). From germline, CDR1 is MDHEN and CDR2 SYDVKM. This CDR3 has 16 residues. Between the trimmed V and J ends, which lost 1 base and 0 bases, there was a span of 10 bases. The CDR3 sequence is CASSLSGSYSNQPQHF. The CDR3 DNA reads as TGTGCCAGCAGTTTATCAGGGAGCTATAGCAATCAGCCCCAGCATTTT.

The rearrangement uses TRBV12-5 and TRBJ2-1, with TRBD1 matching over 8 bases. The CDR3 contains 16 residues. The germline gives CDR1 LGHNT, CDR2 FRNRAP. The J segment lost 2 bases and the V segment lost 1 base, leaving 4 bases of the junction unmatched. CDR3 residues: CASGLAWDRTYNEQFF. Written as DNA, the CDR3 is TGTGCTAGTGGTTTGGCCTGGGACAGGACCTACAATGAGCAGTTCTTC. The whole variable domain, remainder taken from reference TRBV12-5 and TRBJ2-1, is DARVTQTPRHKVTEMGQEVTMRCQPILGHNTVFWYRQTMMQGLELLAYFRNRAPLDDSGMPKDRFSAEMPDATLATLKIQPSEPRDSAVYFCASGLAWDRTYNEQFFGPGTRLTVL.

This sequence joins TRBV2 and TRBJ1-1; D is undetermined. This CDR3 is 13 amino acids long. The germline gives CDR1 SNHLY, CDR2 FYNNEI. V dropped 8 bases and J dropped 1 base, with 11 bases sitting between them. CDR3 coding DNA: TGTGCCAGCCGAATTCCCGGGAACACTGAAGCTTTCTTT. Encoded protein: CASRIPGNTEAFF.

The chain uses TRBV28 and TRBJ2-7; possible D gene TRBD1, 6 bases. The CDR3 is 14 amino acids. CDR1 is MDHEN and CDR2 is SYDVKM in the germline V gene. Trimming took off 4 bases at V and 5 bases at J, with 15 bases between the two ends. The CDR3 loop is CASSSSTGFHEQYF. The DNA of the CDR3 is TGTGCCAGCAGTTCCTCAACAGGGTTCCACGAGCAGTACTTC.

This chain uses TRBV6-5 with TRBJ1-4; D call uncertain. CDR1 is MNHEY, CDR2 SVGAGI, per germline. V was trimmed by 4 bases and J by 8 bases, leaving 5 bases between them. This CDR3 spans 11 amino acids. The CDR3 DNA follows: TGTGCCAGCAGTTTCAACGAAAAACTGTTTTTT. The encoded protein is CASSFNEKLFF.

This chain joins TRBV6-5 and TRBJ1-1, with 11 bases aligning to TRBD1. The CDR3 runs 15 residues. V gave up 6 bases and J gave up 8 bases; unmatched junction bases: 11. Germline CDR1 reads MNHEY; CDR2 reads SVGAGI. The CDR3 sequence is CASRPTPGTGGEAFF. DNA for the CDR3: TGTGCCAGCAGGCCTACCCCCGGGACAGGGGGAGAAGCTTTCTTT.

This clone was seen more than once but under ten times. This chain links TRBV2 with TRBJ2-7; no firm D call. From germline, CDR1 is SNHLY and CDR2 FYNNEI. Trimming pared 0 bases from V and 6 bases from J, leaving 12 bases between. The CDR3 is 14 residues long. Here the CDR3 DNA reads TGTGCCAGCAGTGAAGCGGGCCAATGGGGCGAGCAGTACTTC. It translates to CASSEAGQWGEQYF.